One T cell receptor beta chain is described in this entry. Its target is unknown. The data were taken from a study of shared clonotypes between healthy human individuals. Germline values: CDR1 SGHDN, CDR2 FVKESK. This CDR3 has 16 residues. With V trimmed by 3 bases and J by 4 bases, 11 bases remained unmatched. Sequencing used immunoSEQ multiplex PCR; TCRdb keeps in-frame clones, though not all of them. The top ten clones hold approximately 1.5% of a sample with roughly 1 million clones, more than 65% of them seen once. The study, taken as a whole, reports: The rarefaction results pointed to incomplete sorted-subset sequencing despite large depth. The study sampled only blood, and tissue repertoires likely differ.

V and J are TRBV14 and TRBJ1-1; 7 bases are shared with TRBD1. The sequenced sample consisted of memory CD4+ T cells sorted from blood. The subset is: CD45RA-negative fraction. The sequence was obtained from a man between 18 and 29 years old in good health. The DNA of the CDR3 is TGTGCCAGCAGCCATAGAACGACAGGGCCGTTCACTGAAGCTTTCTTT. It yields the protein CASSHRTTGPFTEAFF.